The 14 T cell receptor beta chains reported below all come from one sample, sequenced in a study of blood T cells in healthy people across ages (dated by TCRdb to 2015 to 2017). The library was built by means of 5' RACE. Data came from an Illumina HiSeq 2500. A second PCR of about 6 to 12 cycles was performed with a sample-barcoded 5' primer and a J-beta primer mix. TCRdb reanalyzed the raw reads on its own, using fastp at Q25 for trimming and MiXCR for clone calling, and kept in-frame beta chains. Entries are consolidated by CDR3 protein sequence, retaining the most common genes and DNA. A total of around 870,000 distinct CDR3 sequences appear in this sample, around 28% of them only once. The ten largest clones add up to roughly 17% of the sample. The sequencing sample was made of blood. These receptors were collected from a woman over 75 in good health.

On this clonotype itself: This may come from a read error, since a much larger clone is one base off. DNA for the CDR3: TGCAGTGCACAGACTAGCGGGGGGGCTCGGAGTGAGCAGTACTTC. Translated: CSAQTSGGARSEQYF. The V and J genes are TRBV20-1 and TRBJ2-5; 14 positions agree with TRBD2. V was clipped by 6 bases and J by 11 bases; unmatched bases: 14. CDR1 is DFQATT and CDR2 is SNEGSKA in the germline V gene (reference sequence). The CDR3 has 15 residues.

The chain employs TRBV5-1 and TRBJ2-1; 10 nucleotides align to TRBD1. V trimming: 0 bases; J trimming: 10 bases; junction bases outside the gene matches: 16. This CDR3 comprises 18 residues. Germline V gives CDR1 SGHRS, CDR2 YFSETQ. The CDR3 sequence is CASSLAWSSGQGVEEQFF. The CDR3, as DNA: TGCGCCAGCAGCTTGGCCTGGAGTTCAGGACAGGGGGTGGAAGAGCAGTTCTTC.

This clonotype was counted at least ten times. The rearrangement joins TRBV27 to TRBJ2-3; D gene ambiguous. CDR1 and CDR2 from the germline V gene are MNHEY and SMNVEV (reference sequence). Trimming cost V 0 bases and J 5 bases, with 6 bases left between them. The CDR3 runs 13 residues. For the CDR3, the DNA is TGTGCCAGCAGTTTATCGGAGAGAGATACGCAGTATTTT. Translation gives CASSLSERDTQYF.

This chain connects TRBV11-3 to TRBJ2-1; D remains ambiguous. The V end was cut by 3 bases, the J end by 5 bases, with 8 bases between. CDR3 size: 13 residues. From germline, CDR1 is SGHNT and CDR2 YENEEA. As DNA, the CDR3 is TGTGCCAGCAGCTTTGATGGGGACAATGAGCAGTTCTTC. Its protein product is CASSFDGDNEQFF.

This clonotype was counted many times. V usage is TRBV6-5 and J usage is TRBJ2-5, with D uncertain. The CDR3 sequence is 14 residues long. The V gene lost 6 bases and the J gene lost 4 bases, with 15 bases spanning the gap. Per the germline V gene, CDR1 is MNHEY and CDR2 is SVGAGI. In DNA, the CDR3 is TGTGCCAGCAGCCGCACGCGCCAAAGAGAGACCCAGTACTTC. Its protein is CASSRTRQRETQYF.

This clonotype has at least ten counts. The rearrangement uses TRBV7-2 and TRBJ2-5; the match to TRBD2 covers 7 bases. This CDR3 contains 15 residues. The V gene's germline CDR1 is SGHTA and CDR2 FQGNSA. After removal of 4 bases from V and 2 bases from J, the junction contained 7 bases not matched to a gene. CDR3 in DNA: TGTGCCAGCAGCTACGGCCGCGGGAGACAAGAGACCCAGTACTTC. Residues: CASSYGRGRQETQYF.

J is TRBJ1-4 and V is TRBV2, with 9 bases that match TRBD1. Germline CDR1 is SNHLY and CDR2 is FYNNEI. V lost 7 bases and J lost 8; bases outside the gene matches: 5. The CDR3 consists of 13 residues. CDR3 sequence (DNA): TGTGCCAGCACCGGGACAGGGTGGGAAAAACTGTTTTTT. Protein: CASTGTGWEKLFF.

This clonotype occurred a few times. V gene TRBV7-9 combines with J gene TRBJ2-2; D is unresolved. Germline V gene lookup returns CDR1 SEHNR and CDR2 FQNEAQ (reference sequence). The CDR3 totals 14 residues. V was shortened by 5 bases and J by 7 bases, with 14 bases between the two germline ends. CDR3 nucleotides: TGTGCCAGCAGCCCCCTAACGCTGATCGGGGAGCTGTTTTTT. This gives the protein CASSPLTLIGELFF.

The CDR3 nucleotides are TGTGCCAGCAGAATGGGCGCAGATACGCAGTATTTT. It codes for CASRMGADTQYF. The V call is TRBV12-3 or TRBV12-4, the J call TRBJ2-3; D remains unclear. Trimming stripped 6 bases from V and 4 bases from J, with 8 bases between. This CDR3 comprises 12 residues.

The V and J genes are TRBV7-8 and TRBJ1-4; 9 bases agree with TRBD1. CDR3 length equals 14 residues. With V trimmed by 0 bases and J by 8 bases, 1 base remained unmatched. Germline V gene lookup returns CDR1 SGHVS and CDR2 FQNEAQ. The CDR3 sequence: CASSLADRGEKLFF. The CDR3 DNA sequence: TGTGCCAGCAGCTTAGCGGACAGGGGAGAAAAACTGTTTTTT.

This chain links TRBV7-2 with TRBJ2-3; D may be TRBD1 (5 bases). Germline CDR1 is SGHTA and CDR2 is FQGNSA. The CDR3 contains 14 residues. Between the trimmed V and J ends, which lost 5 bases and 2 bases, there was a span of 11 bases. The CDR3 reads CASSTRVLTDTQYF. The DNA for the CDR3 is TGTGCCAGCAGCACCAGGGTCCTCACAGATACGCAGTATTTT.

There are many counts of this clonotype. The chain combines TRBV6-5 with TRBJ1-1; D is perhaps TRBD1 (5 bases). The V gene lost 1 base and the J gene lost 9 bases, with 9 bases spanning the gap. This CDR3 is 12 amino acids long. The germline V gene encodes CDR1 MNHEY and CDR2 SVGAGI. The CDR3, as DNA: TGTGCCAGCAGTTACTTCCAGGGAAAAGCTTTCTTT. This gives the protein CASSYFQGKAFF.

This clonotype has a count of ten or more. The gene calls are TRBV5-1 and TRBJ2-5; the match to TRBD1 covers 12 bases. J was trimmed by 6 bases and V by 3 bases; bases with no gene match: 9. Germline V CDR1 and CDR2: SGHRS, YFSETQ. The CDR3 extends over 16 amino acids. CDR3 coding DNA: TGCGCCAGCAGCTCCAATCCGGGACAGGGGGCGAAGACCCAGTACTTC. Translation gives CASSSNPGQGAKTQYF.

The gene calls are TRBV18 and TRBJ1-3, with 7 bases identical to TRBD1. The CDR3 spans 15 residues. V lost 2 bases to trimming and J lost 5 bases; unmatched junction nucleotides: 6. Germline assignment: CDR1 KGHSH and CDR2 LQKENI. The CDR3 DNA sequence: TGTGCCAGCTCACCATTCGGACAGGAGAGAAACACCATATATTTT. Translating it yields CASSPFGQERNTIYF.